A single T cell receptor (beta chain) is shown here with its context. The data are from a study of control samples from healthy donors and cancer patients. Germline V gene data show CDR1 as SGHDT and CDR2 as YYEEEE. V was shortened by 2 bases and J by 0 bases, with 9 bases between the two germline ends. CDR3 length equals 14 residues. The method was immunoSEQ multiplex PCR; TCRdb's version includes in-frame clones alone and lacks a portion of them. The sample shows approximately 150,000 clones, about 94% of them seen only once. This clonotype was sampled from a man aged 55 to 70 with colorectal cancer. This chain joins TRBV5-6 and TRBJ2-7, with D uncertain. The sequenced sample consisted of PBMCs. The CDR3: CASSFDGISYEQYF. Written as DNA, the CDR3 is TGTGCCAGCAGCTTTGACGGAATCTCCTACGAGCAGTACTTC.